Below, 31 T cell receptor beta chains from the same sample are listed, as sequenced in a study of identical twins. MiXCR, run by TCRdb on the 5' RACE reads, gives a single entry per CDR3 protein. The data hold 200,000 to 250,000 distinct CDR3 sequences, with 6.5% to 8.5% observed a single time. This sample also appeared in a second study, on yellow fever vaccine responses in identical twins.

The sequencing input was memory (CD45RO+) T cells sorted from blood. These receptors were obtained from a woman aged 18-35 years in good health.

The chain employs TRBV4-2 and TRBJ2-1; 8 nucleotides match TRBD2. V lost 3 bases to trimming and J lost 7 bases; unmatched junction nucleotides: 17. The germline V gene encodes CDR1 LGHNA and CDR2 YNFKEQ. The CDR3 spans 18 residues. DNA of the CDR3: TGTGCCAGCAGCCACGGTATCCATAGGGCGGGGGGCTCTAATGAGCAGTTCTTC. It translates to CASSHGIHRAGGSNEQFF.

The chain couples TRBV5-1 to TRBJ2-3, with 10 nucleotides matching TRBD1. Trimming at V came to 5 bases and at J to 5 bases, leaving 8 bases not matched to a gene. The germline V gene has CDR1 SGHRS and CDR2 YFSETQ. This CDR3 region has 15 residues. As DNA, the CDR3 is TGCGCCAGCAGTTCCGGGACAGGGGTCAAAGATACGCAGTATTTT. Protein sequence: CASSSGTGVKDTQYF.

This clonotype was detected only a few times. The J gene is TRBJ2-7, the V gene TRBV6-1; 7 bases match TRBD2. The CDR3 contains 15 residues. V trimming: 5 bases; J trimming: 6 bases; junction bases outside the gene matches: 13. Germline V gene sequence: CDR1 MNHNS, CDR2 SASEGT. The CDR3 is CASSTTVGDYGEQYF. As DNA, the CDR3 is TGTGCCAGCAGTACGACAGTTGGGGACTACGGCGAGCAGTACTTC.

The sample holds many counts of this clonotype. The chain employs TRBV29-1 and TRBJ2-7; 8 positions agree with TRBD1. The CDR3 is 13 amino acids. Trimming took 7 bases from V and 2 from J; bases not matched to a gene: 7. Looked up from germline, CDR1 is SQVTM and CDR2 is ANQGSEA. DNA of the CDR3: TGCAGCGCTATGGACAGGGAGCCCTACGAGCAGTACTTC. Translating it yields CSAMDREPYEQYF.

This clonotype was counted ten times or more. The chain has TRBV18 and TRBJ1-1, with D possibly matching TRBD1 (6 bases). Trimming shortened V by 4 bases and J by 6 bases, and 18 bases separated the two germline ends. The CDR3 totals 15 residues. CDR1 and CDR2 from the germline V gene are KGHSH and LQKENI. The CDR3, as DNA: TGTGCCAGCTCACAAAATCGGGGGGCTTTAGCTGAAGCTTTCTTT. Translation gives CASSQNRGALAEAFF.

This clonotype occurred a few times. J is TRBJ1-1 and V is TRBV12-3 or TRBV12-4; D is possibly TRBD1 (5 bases). The V end was cut by 6 bases, the J end by 0 bases, with 11 bases between. The CDR3 has 14 residues. The CDR3 loop is CASRETDMNTEAFF. DNA for the CDR3: TGTGCCAGCAGAGAGACAGACATGAACACTGAAGCTTTCTTT.

This clonotype appeared a few times. V and J are TRBV20-1 and TRBJ2-7, with 8 bases fitting TRBD2. The CDR3 sequence is 15 residues long. Germline V gene lookup returns CDR1 DFQATT and CDR2 SNEGSKA (reference sequence). V shed 0 bases, J shed 4 bases, and the junction held 8 bases outside the gene matches. The CDR3 sequence: CSARDSGGGLYEQYF. DNA of the CDR3: TGCAGTGCTAGAGATTCGGGGGGGGGTTTGTACGAGCAGTACTTC.

This clonotype was counted at least ten times. The V and J genes are TRBV6-2 or TRBV6-3 and TRBJ2-3; 10 bases align to TRBD2. The CDR3 is made up of 15 amino acids. Per germline, CDR1 MNHEY and CDR2 SVGEGT. The V and J ends lost 8 bases and 4 bases, in that order; junction bases with no gene match: 9. CDR3 loop: CASALAGGQADTQYF. The CDR3 DNA reads as TGTGCCAGCGCATTAGCGGGAGGTCAAGCAGATACGCAGTATTTT.

This clonotype was counted between two and nine times. This rearrangement joins TRBV7-6 to TRBJ2-3, with D perhaps TRBD2 (6 bases). The CDR3 is 11 residues long. Germline-derived CDR1 and CDR2 are SGHVS and FNYEAQ. The V gene lost 6 bases and the J gene lost 9 bases, with 10 bases spanning the gap. CDR3 sequence (DNA): TGTGCCAGCAGTACGGAGGGCACGCAGTATTTT. This translates into CASSTEGTQYF.

The chain couples TRBV7-9 to TRBJ2-2; 10 bases agree with TRBD2. The CDR3 totals 17 residues. After removal of 0 bases from V and 6 bases from J, the junction contained 7 bases not matched to a gene. Per germline, CDR1 SEHNR and CDR2 FQNEAQ (reference sequence). CDR3 in amino acids: CASSLAKSGGASGELFF. The DNA for the CDR3 is TGTGCCAGCAGCTTAGCCAAAAGCGGGGGGGCCTCCGGGGAGCTGTTTTTT.

In this sample, this clonotype turned up a few times. The J gene is TRBJ1-1, the V gene TRBV7-2, with no clear D. CDR3 length: 13 residues. Germline V gives CDR1 SGHTA, CDR2 FQGNSA. V was pared by 4 bases and J by 3 bases, with 9 bases between. The CDR3 spells CASSYRKDTEAFF. CDR3 sequence (DNA): TGTGCCAGCAGCTATCGGAAGGACACTGAAGCTTTCTTT.

This clonotype was detected many times. The chain links TRBV3-1 to TRBJ2-7; TRBD1 agrees at 11 bases. The CDR3 length is 15 residues. Per the germline V gene, CDR1 is LGHDT and CDR2 is YNNKEL (reference sequence). Unmatched junction bases numbered 7, after V lost 7 bases and J lost 2 bases. Here the CDR3 reads CASTHGDRGTYEQYF. The CDR3 DNA follows: TGTGCCAGCACCCACGGGGACAGGGGGACCTACGAGCAGTACTTC.

CDR3 sequence (DNA): TGTGCCAGCAGCGTGGGGGGGAACAATCAGCCCCAGCATTTT. As protein: CASSVGGNNQPQHF. The chain uses TRBV9 and TRBJ1-5, with D maybe TRBD1 (5 bases). This CDR3 has 14 amino acids. Germline assignment: CDR1 SGDLS and CDR2 YYNGEE. V lost 2 bases and J 3 bases, leaving 9 bases between the germline ends.

In nucleotides, the CDR3 is TGTGCCAGCAGCGTAGGACTAGCGGGGGATCTGGGAGGGACCCAGTACTTC. It specifies CASSVGLAGDLGGTQYF. V gene TRBV9 combines with J gene TRBJ2-5, with 12 nucleotides matching TRBD2. This CDR3 comprises 17 residues. Per germline, CDR1 SGDLS and CDR2 YYNGEE. J was trimmed by 7 bases and V by 0 bases; bases with no gene match: 10.

This clonotype was detected only a few times. This chain uses TRBV20-1 with TRBJ2-1, with TRBD2 as a possible D gene (6 bases). The germline gives CDR1 DFQATT, CDR2 SNEGSKA (reference sequence). V was pared by 5 bases and J by 14 bases, with 16 bases between. The CDR3 runs 11 residues. CDR3 in DNA: TGCAGTGCTGGGTCAGGACTATCCGAGTTCTTC. Protein product: CSAGSGLSEFF.

The sample holds many counts of this clonotype. V usage is TRBV20-1 and J usage is TRBJ2-3; TRBD1 is a possible D gene (7 bases). Trimming pared 5 bases from V and 1 base from J, leaving 13 bases between. Germline V gene data show CDR1 as DFQATT and CDR2 as SNEGSKA (reference sequence). The CDR3 is 14 amino acids. This CDR3 reads CSAWGRGGTDTQYF. The DNA for the CDR3 is TGCAGTGCTTGGGGCAGGGGGGGCACAGATACGCAGTATTTT.

The gene calls are TRBV4-2 and TRBJ2-1; D call uncertain. This CDR3 has 13 amino acids. Germline V gene lookup returns CDR1 LGHNA and CDR2 YNFKEQ. Trimming removed 0 bases from V and 7 bases from J, with 7 bases in between. CDR3 DNA: TGTGCCAGCAGCCAAGATTTAGGGAATGAGCAGTTCTTC. This translates into CASSQDLGNEQFF.

This clonotype came up a few times. V gene TRBV7-2 combines with J gene TRBJ2-1, with D uncertain. The V and J ends lost 1 base and 7 bases respectively, with 5 bases between them. This CDR3 comprises 12 residues. Germline V gene lookup returns CDR1 SGHTA and CDR2 FQGNSA. Written as DNA, the CDR3 is TGTGCCAGCAGCTTAGATAGGAATGAGCAGTTCTTC. Amino acid sequence: CASSLDRNEQFF.

The chain employs TRBV6-2 or TRBV6-3 and TRBJ2-7; tentatively, D is TRBD1 (5 bases). Germline V gives CDR1 MNHEY, CDR2 SVGEGT. CDR3 length equals 14 residues. V lost 6 bases, J lost 5 bases, and 17 bases lay in between. CDR3 sequence (DNA): TGTGCCAGCAGGGTTACAGGTGCCCTGGACGAGCAGTACTTC. Residues: CASRVTGALDEQYF.

The rearrangement joins TRBV29-1 to TRBJ1-4; unclear D gene. Germline CDR1 SQVTM, CDR2 ANQGSEA. V lost 5 bases, J lost 3 bases, and 7 bases lay in between. This CDR3 has 12 residues. The CDR3 DNA is TGCAGCGTTAGCAGTTCTAATGAAAAACTGTTTTTT. Residues: CSVSSSNEKLFF. Full variable domain (outside the CDR3, taken from reference TRBV29-1 and TRBJ1-4): SAVISQKPSRDICQRGTSLTIQCQVDSQVTMMFWYRQQPGQSLTLIATANQGSEATYESGFVIDKFPISRPNLTFSTLTVSNMSPEDSSIYLCSVSSSNEKLFFGSGTQLSVL.

The chain uses TRBV20-1 and TRBJ2-3; 10 bases map to TRBD2. The germline V gene encodes CDR1 DFQATT and CDR2 SNEGSKA (reference sequence). The CDR3 spans 15 residues. The V and J ends lost 4 bases and 8 bases, in that order; junction bases with no gene match: 12. The CDR3 nucleotides read TGCAGTGCTAAGCTAGCGGGGGCCCCTGAGGGTACGCAGTATTTT. Protein product: CSAKLAGAPEGTQYF.

The chain joins TRBV10-3 to TRBJ1-6, with 12 bases matching TRBD1. There are 16 residues in the CDR3. V lost 3 bases, J lost 10 bases, and 7 bases stayed unmatched. Germline lookup yields CDR1 ENHRY and CDR2 SYGVKD. The CDR3 sequence: CAISDPGTGGRSPLHF. In DNA form, the CDR3 reads TGTGCCATCAGTGACCCGGGGACAGGGGGCCGGTCACCCCTCCACTTT.

This clonotype came up many times. This chain connects TRBV5-1 to TRBJ2-7; the match to TRBD1 covers 8 bases. The CDR3 totals 15 residues. J lost 5 bases, V lost 0 bases, and 7 bases had no gene match. Germline V gives CDR1 SGHRS, CDR2 YFSETQ. The CDR3 protein is CASSLDGTGHDEQYF. Here the CDR3 DNA reads TGCGCCAGCAGCTTGGATGGGACAGGACATGACGAGCAGTACTTC.

The chain carries TRBV10-2 and TRBJ2-5, with 12 bases aligning to TRBD2. V shed 3 bases, J shed 5 bases, and the junction held 4 bases outside the gene matches. The length of the CDR3 is 15 residues. Germline-derived CDR1 and CDR2 are WSHSY and SAAADI. CDR3 in amino acids: CASSEPSGGVETQYF. CDR3 sequence (DNA): TGCGCCAGCAGTGAACCTAGCGGGGGGGTTGAGACCCAGTACTTC.

This clonotype appeared a few times. This chain joins TRBV29-1 and TRBJ2-5; D gene uncertain. The CDR3 length is 14 residues. With 4 bases removed from V and 2 bases from J, the gap between germline ends came to 14 bases. Germline-derived CDR1 and CDR2 are SQVTM and ANQGSEA. CDR3 amino acids: CSVVPDGSQETQYF. CDR3 sequence (DNA): TGCAGCGTTGTGCCCGATGGGTCGCAAGAGACCCAGTACTTC. Drawing the rest from reference TRBV29-1 and TRBJ2-5, the complete variable domain is SAVISQKPSRDICQRGTSLTIQCQVDSQVTMMFWYRQQPGQSLTLIATANQGSEATYESGFVIDKFPISRPNLTFSTLTVSNMSPEDSSIYLCSVVPDGSQETQYFGPGTRLLVL.

At least ten counts were recorded for this clonotype. The chain employs TRBV6-1 and TRBJ2-7, with D unresolved. This CDR3 is 13 amino acids long. V was clipped by 4 bases and J by 3 bases, with 10 bases between them. Germline V gene sequence: CDR1 MNHNS, CDR2 SASEGT. The DNA of the CDR3 is TGTGCCAGCAGTGTCGACACTTACTACGAGCAGTACTTC. The encoded protein is CASSVDTYYEQYF.

Comment on this clonotype: It may be a read error: a sequence one base away is much more abundant. This rearrangement joins TRBV2 to TRBJ2-4, with 7 nucleotides matching TRBD2. Germline-derived CDR1 and CDR2 are SNHLY and FYNNEI. This CDR3 has 18 residues. In nucleotides, the CDR3 is TGTACCAGCAGCCCCGGGGGGAGGGCGGCGGTGGCCAAAAACATTCAGTACTTC. This codes for CTSSPGGRAAVAKNIQYF. Full variable domain (missing parts from reference TRBV2 and TRBJ2-4): EPEVTQTPSHQVTQMGQEVILRCVPISNHLYFYWYRQILGQKVEFLVSFYNNEISEKSEIFDDQFSVERPDGSNFTLKIRSTKLEDSAMYFCTSSPGGRAAVAKNIQYFGAGTRLSVL.

This clonotype was picked up a small number of times. The genes are TRBV5-1 and TRBJ2-5; no clear D gene. The CDR3 spans 12 residues. CDR1 and CDR2 from the germline V gene are SGHRS and YFSETQ. V lost 4 bases and J 1 base, leaving 5 bases between the germline ends. CDR3: CASSVPQETQYF. The CDR3 DNA is TGCGCCAGCAGCGTACCCCAAGAGACCCAGTACTTC.

This clonotype was recorded many times. The chain is built from TRBV12-3 or TRBV12-4 and TRBJ1-2; D is ambiguous. The V gene lost 5 bases and the J gene lost 7 bases, with 14 bases spanning the gap. This CDR3 has 13 amino acids. The CDR3 region has the DNA TGTGCCAGCAGTACCTATGGCGGGAGTGGCTACACCTTC. As protein: CASSTYGGSGYTF.

The chain combines TRBV20-1 with TRBJ2-5, with 9 positions matching TRBD1. CDR1 is DFQATT, CDR2 SNEGSKA, per germline (reference sequence). Trimming at V came to 5 bases and at J to 3 bases, leaving 7 bases not matched to a gene. The CDR3 consists of 14 residues. The CDR3 DNA reads TGCAGTGCTTTCCCGGGACAGGGAAAAGAGACCCAGTACTTC. It translates to CSAFPGQGKETQYF.

This clonotype was counted many times. V and J are TRBV12-3 or TRBV12-4 and TRBJ1-1; D is unclear. The CDR3 is 13 amino acids. Trimming shortened V by 1 base and J by 5 bases, and 8 bases separated the two germline ends. This CDR3 reads CASSLVGGTEAFF. The DNA of the CDR3 is TGTGCCAGCAGTTTAGTTGGAGGGACTGAAGCTTTCTTT.